These T cell receptor beta chains were read from a single sample in a study of blood T cell repertoires in COVID-19. Here immunoSEQ multiplex PCR was the method, and the copy in TCRdb shows in-frame clones only, minus some. The sample carries some 320,000 clones, approximately 90% recorded once. Sequencing input: peripheral blood. These receptors were obtained from a woman between 25 and 40 years old who had recovered from COVID-19. The CDR3 runs from the conserved cysteine through the conserved F or W. Each record gives: D gene, J gene, clone size, V gene, CDR3 DNA, CDR3 protein. The D gene is left open where the match is weak. Only some rows state a clone size, as once, few, many or a class for expanded clones.

>.|TRBJ1-6|.|TRBV28
TGTGCCAGCAGTTTGACAGACAGCTCCTATAATTCACCCCTCCACTTT
CASSLTDSSYNSPLHF
>TRBD1|TRBJ2-7|.|TRBV29-1
TGCAGCGCCGCGACAGGGAGCTCCTACGAGCAGTACTTC
CSAATGSSYEQYF
>.|TRBJ1-5|.|TRBV11-3
TGTGCCAGCAGCTTAGAAGGGGGGGGTCAGCCCCAGCATTTT
CASSLEGGGQPQHF
>TRBD1|TRBJ2-2|.|TRBV15
TGTGCCACCAGCAGAGATCGAGGGGGCGCGAACACCGGGGAGCTGTTTTTT
CATSRDRGGANTGELFF
>.|TRBJ2-3|.|TRBV7-3
TGTGCCAGCAGCTTAGCTCAGGCAGATACGCAGTATTTT
CASSLAQADTQYF
>TRBD1|TRBJ1-5|.|TRBV6-5
TGTGCCAGCAGTTACCACCGGGACAGAGATCAGCCCCAGCATTTT
CASSYHRDRDQPQHF
>.|TRBJ1-2|.|TRBV30
TGTGCCTGGAGTAGAAACAGGGTCCCCTTCTATGGCTACACCTTC
CAWSRNRVPFYGYTF
>.|TRBJ1-2|.|TRBV14
TGTGCCAGCAGCCAAGATTCGTTCAGCTATGGCTACACCTTC
CASSQDSFSYGYTF
>.|TRBJ2-6|.|TRBV4-1
TGCGCCAGCAGCCAAGAGAGGGGACAAAATAATTCTGGGGCCAACGTCCTGACTTTC
CASSQERGQNNSGANVLTF
>TRBD1|TRBJ2-1|.|TRBV7-2
TGTGCCAGCCTAGGGGGCGTTAGTTACAATGAGCAGTTCTTC
CASLGGVSYNEQFF
>TRBD1|TRBJ1-1|.|TRBV24-1
TGTGCCACCAGTGATTCCCCCCATCAGACAGGGGCTTACACTGAAGCTTTCTTT
CATSDSPHQTGAYTEAFF
>.|TRBJ1-2|.|TRBV12-3/TRBV12-4
TGTGCCAGCAGTTTAGCCACATACTATGGCTACACCTTC
CASSLATYYGYTF
>.|TRBJ1-2|once|TRBV18
TGTGCCAGCTCACCTCTATGGCCGGGGGGCTACACCTTC
CASSPLWPGGYTF
>TRBD1|TRBJ2-7|.|TRBV5-5
TGTGCCAGCAGGGGGACAGGGTTACCCTACGAGCAGTACTTC
CASRGTGLPYEQYF
>TRBD1|TRBJ1-5|.|TRBV10-3
TGTGCCATCAGTGAGTCTATGACAGGGGGCTCTCAGCCCCAACATTTT
CAISESMTGGSQPQHF
>.|TRBJ2-7|.|TRBV5-1
TGCGCCAGCAGCCCCGGGGGAGGTTTCTCCTACGAGCAGTACTTC
CASSPGGGFSYEQYF
>TRBD1|TRBJ1-1|.|TRBV3-1/TRBV3-2
TGTGCCAGCAGCCAAGATGGAGGCAGGGGGCGAACTGAAGCTTTCTTT
CASSQDGGRGRTEAFF
>TRBD1|TRBJ1-2|.|TRBV18
TGTGCCAGCTCACAAAGGACAGGGAACTATGGCTACACCTTC
CASSQRTGNYGYTF
>TRBD1|TRBJ1-1|.|TRBV11-2
TGTGCCAGCAGCCTGACAGGGGGAGGTTTCTTT
CASSLTGGGFF
>.|TRBJ1-1|.|TRBV20-1
TGCAGTGCTGGGGGGACCTCTGAAGCTTTCTTT
CSAGGTSEAFF
>TRBD1|TRBJ2-1|.|TRBV7-3
TGTGCCAGCAGCTCACAGGGGCGGAATGAGCAGTTCTTC
CASSSQGRNEQFF
>.|TRBJ2-5|.|TRBV24-1
TGTGCCACCAGTTATCAGGAGGCCGAGACCCAGTACTTC
CATSYQEAETQYF
>TRBD1|TRBJ1-1|.|TRBV6-5
TGTGCCAGCAGTTACTCGGCAGGACAGGGTGGCACTGAAGCTTTCTTT
CASSYSAGQGGTEAFF
>.|TRBJ1-1|.|TRBV12-3/TRBV12-4
TGTGCCACCGGCCCGGGTTACACTGAAGCTTTCTTT
CATGPGYTEAFF
>TRBD1|TRBJ1-5|.|TRBV4-2
TGTGCCAGCAGCCAAGGACAGGGGGAGTCGCCCCAGCATTTT
CASSQGQGESPQHF
>TRBD2|TRBJ2-1|.|TRBV5-1
TGCGCCAGCAGCCTCGACCTACTAGCGGGGGCTTACAATGAGCAGTTCTTC
CASSLDLLAGAYNEQFF
>.|TRBJ2-5|.|TRBV15
TGTGCCACCAGCCTGTTAGTTGGGCCGGAGACCCAGTACTTC
CATSLLVGPETQYF
>.|TRBJ1-2|.|TRBV2
TGTGCCAGTAGACAGGAGAACTATGGCTACACCTTC
CASRQENYGYTF
>TRBD2|TRBJ2-7|few|TRBV3-1/TRBV3-2
TGTGCCAGCAGCCGATGGACTAGCGGCTACGAGCAGTACTTC
CASSRWTSGYEQYF
>TRBD1|TRBJ1-2|.|TRBV6-5
TGTGCCAGCAGAGGACAGGCCGAATTCTATGGCTACACCTTC
CASRGQAEFYGYTF
>TRBD1|TRBJ2-7|.|TRBV10-3
TGTGCCATCAGTGGTTCGAAGGACAGGGGGCTATACGAGCAGTACTTC
CAISGSKDRGLYEQYF
>.|TRBJ1-1|.|TRBV7-9
TGTGCCAGCAGCCCTCGGACAGCGAACACTGAAGCTTTCTTT
CASSPRTANTEAFF
>.|TRBJ2-7|.|TRBV15
TGTGCCACCAGCAGAGATTCACAGGCCGTCAACGAGCAGTACTTC
CATSRDSQAVNEQYF
>TRBD2|TRBJ2-7|.|TRBV15
TGTGCCACCAGGGGGGGGACCCACGAGCAGTACTTC
CATRGGTHEQYF
>.|TRBJ1-2|.|TRBV2
TGTGCCAGCAGGATTTCGGAGAGCTATGGCTACACCTTC
CASRISESYGYTF
>.|TRBJ2-2|.|TRBV2
TGTGCCAGCAGCCGTGACACGAGAGGGTATACCGGGGAGCTGTTTTTT
CASSRDTRGYTGELFF
>.|TRBJ2-1|once|TRBV20-1
TGCAGTGCTAGTCCGGACTCGCGCAATGAGCAGTTCTTC
CSASPDSRNEQFF
>.|TRBJ1-2|.|TRBV20-1
TGCAGTGCTAGAGATCTTGATGGCTACACCTTC
CSARDLDGYTF
>.|TRBJ1-4|.|TRBV4-2
TGTGCCAGCAGCCAGGGACATACAGGGCTTGGTAATGAAAAACTGTTTTTT
CASSQGHTGLGNEKLFF
>.|TRBJ2-3|.|TRBV9
TGTGCCAGCAGCGTAGTGGGAGAGCTTACTAGCACAGATACGCAGTATTTT
CASSVVGELTSTDTQYF
>TRBD2|TRBJ2-5|.|TRBV6-1
TGTGCCAGCAGTGAAGGACTAGCGGGGGGAAACCTGGACGGAGAGACCCAGTACTTC
CASSEGLAGGNLDGETQYF
>TRBD2|TRBJ2-1|.|TRBV6-5
TGTGCCAGCAGTTACGCAGCGGGGGCATCCAGAGAGCAGTTCTTC
CASSYAAGASREQFF
>.|TRBJ2-7|once|TRBV6-2/TRBV6-3
TGTGCCAGCAGCGACAGGATAACCTACGAGCAGTACTTC
CASSDRITYEQYF
>TRBD1|TRBJ1-4|.|TRBV7-9
TGTGCCAGCAGCTTTCGGGGACAGCCTAATGAAAAACTGTTTTTT
CASSFRGQPNEKLFF
>TRBD1|TRBJ2-5|once|TRBV30
TGTGCCTGGAGTCGGGACAGCTTCCAAGAGACCCAGTACTTC
CAWSRDSFQETQYF
>TRBD1|TRBJ2-7|.|TRBV28
TGTGCCAGCAGACTCCGGGACAGCTCCTACGAGCAGTACTTC
CASRLRDSSYEQYF
>TRBD1|TRBJ1-2|.|TRBV25-1
TGTGCCAGCAGTGAAAGGACAGGCTACTATGGCTACACCTTC
CASSERTGYYGYTF
>TRBD1|TRBJ2-1|.|TRBV10-3
TGTGCCATCAGTGAGTTAACAGGGGGTCTTAGGAATGAGCAGTTCTTC
CAISELTGGLRNEQFF
>.|TRBJ2-1|.|TRBV29-1
TGCAGCTTCCGTGGGGACTCCAACAATGAGCAGTTCTTC
CSFRGDSNNEQFF
>.|TRBJ1-4|.|TRBV5-5
TGTGCCAGCAGCCAAGATGGGGGCGGGAATGAAAAACTGTTTTTT
CASSQDGGGNEKLFF
>.|TRBJ2-1|.|TRBV7-2
TGTGCCAGCAGCTTAGGAAAAGACAGTAATGAGCAGTTCTTC
CASSLGKDSNEQFF
>TRBD2|TRBJ2-1|.|TRBV11-3
TGTGCCAGCAGCTTAGGGTGGGCACTAGCGGGGGCAAACTCCTACAATGAGCAGTTCTTC
CASSLGWALAGANSYNEQFF
>.|TRBJ1-2|once|TRBV28
TGTGCCAGCAGTTCCCAATTGACAGACTATGGCTACACCTTC
CASSSQLTDYGYTF
>TRBD1|TRBJ1-6|.|TRBV10-3
TGTGCCATCAGTGAGTCGACAGGGGCCTCACCCCTCCACTTT
CAISESTGASPLHF
>.|TRBJ2-1|.|TRBV7-2
TGTGCCAGCAGCCCAGACAGGCCCTACAATGAGCAGTTCTTC
CASSPDRPYNEQFF
>TRBD1|TRBJ1-6|few|TRBV6-4
TGTGCCAGTTCACAGGGGGCTAAGGCACCCCTCCACTTT
CASSQGAKAPLHF